The following is a T cell receptor (beta chain) sequence with its context. The data derive from a study of blood T cell repertoires in COVID-19. Germline V lookup: CDR1 MGHRA, CDR2 YSYEKL. V was trimmed by 4 bases and J by 6 bases, leaving 15 bases between them. The CDR3 consists of 14 residues. Repertoires were generated with immunoSEQ multiplex PCR, while TCRdb's copy carries only in-frame clones and drops some. The repertoire holds roughly 280,000 clones, with around 83% as singletons. The J gene is TRBJ1-1, the V gene TRBV4-1, with a tentative D call TRBD1 (5 bases). Sequencing input: peripheral blood. The sequence derives from a man aged 18-30 years with active or convalescent COVID-19. The CDR3 nucleotides read TGCGCCAGCAGCCTAATCCTAGGGGCGTCTGAAGCTTTCTTT. Protein: CASSLILGASEAFF.